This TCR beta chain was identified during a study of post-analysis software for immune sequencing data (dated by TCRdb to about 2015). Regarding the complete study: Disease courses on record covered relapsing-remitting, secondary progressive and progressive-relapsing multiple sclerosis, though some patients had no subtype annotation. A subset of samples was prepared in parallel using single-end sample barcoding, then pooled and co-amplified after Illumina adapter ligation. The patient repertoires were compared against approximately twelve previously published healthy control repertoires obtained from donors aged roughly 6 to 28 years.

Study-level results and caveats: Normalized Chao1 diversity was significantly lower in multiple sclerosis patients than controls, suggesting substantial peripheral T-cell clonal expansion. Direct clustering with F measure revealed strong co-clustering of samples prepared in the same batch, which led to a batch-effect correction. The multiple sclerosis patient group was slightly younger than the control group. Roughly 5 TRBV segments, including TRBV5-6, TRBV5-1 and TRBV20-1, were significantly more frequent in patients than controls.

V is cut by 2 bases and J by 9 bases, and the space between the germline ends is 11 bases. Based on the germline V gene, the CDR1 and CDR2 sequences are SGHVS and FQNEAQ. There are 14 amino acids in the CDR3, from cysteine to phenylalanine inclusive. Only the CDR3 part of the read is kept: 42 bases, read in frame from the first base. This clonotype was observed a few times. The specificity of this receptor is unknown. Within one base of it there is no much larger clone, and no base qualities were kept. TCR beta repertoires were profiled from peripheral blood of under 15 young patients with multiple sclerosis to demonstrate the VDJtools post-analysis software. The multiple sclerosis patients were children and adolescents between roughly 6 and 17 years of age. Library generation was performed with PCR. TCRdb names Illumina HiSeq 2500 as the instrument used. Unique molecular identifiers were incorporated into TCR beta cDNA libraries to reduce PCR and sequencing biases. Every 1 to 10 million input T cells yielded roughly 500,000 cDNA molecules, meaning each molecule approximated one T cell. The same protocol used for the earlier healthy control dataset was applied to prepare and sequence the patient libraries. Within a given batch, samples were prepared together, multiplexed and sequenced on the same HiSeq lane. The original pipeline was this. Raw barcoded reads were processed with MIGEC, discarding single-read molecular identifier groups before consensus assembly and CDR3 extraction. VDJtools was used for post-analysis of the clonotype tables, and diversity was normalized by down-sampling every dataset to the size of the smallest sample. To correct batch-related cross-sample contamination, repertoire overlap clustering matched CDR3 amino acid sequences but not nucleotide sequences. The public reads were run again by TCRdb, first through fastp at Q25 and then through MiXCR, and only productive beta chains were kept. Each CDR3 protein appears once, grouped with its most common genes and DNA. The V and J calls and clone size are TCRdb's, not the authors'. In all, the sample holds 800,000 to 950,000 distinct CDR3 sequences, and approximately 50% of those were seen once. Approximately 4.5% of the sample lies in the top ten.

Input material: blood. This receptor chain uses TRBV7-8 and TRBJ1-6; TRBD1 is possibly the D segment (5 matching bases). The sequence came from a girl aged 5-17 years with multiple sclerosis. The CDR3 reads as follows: CASSLQGLVSPLHF. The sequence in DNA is TGTGCCAGCAGCTTACAGGGTTTGGTTTCACCCCTCCACTTT.